This TCR beta chain originates from a study of T cell repertoires in cytomegalovirus infection. Study details: A matching HLA type, together with CMV infection, was signaled by public TCR beta signatures.

This clonotype was seen a handful of times. The target antigen is unknown. Broader study findings: HLA-C-restricted CMV clonotypes gave the most frequent clonotype in two of eight donors. Identification of carriers of CMV plus the relevant HLA was performed using cumulative public TCR beta family frequency.

TCRdb fed the reads into MiXCR, producing one record per CDR3 protein. Of around 740,000 distinct CDR3 sequences in the sample, about a third were seen once. Sequenced material: PBMCs. The receptor comes from a human donor in good health (CMV status not recorded). Some clones in this sample may be carry-over from other donors' samples.

The CDR3 DNA reads as TGTGCCAGCAGCTTGACAGGGGGCATAGCCTACGAGCAGTACTTC. Residues: CASSLTGGIAYEQYF. This sequence joins TRBV7-6 and TRBJ2-7, with 10 bases aligning to TRBD1. CDR3 length: 15 amino acids. Germline V CDR1 and CDR2: SGHVS, FNYEAQ. V lost 3 bases to trimming and J lost 2 bases; unmatched junction nucleotides: 4.